This T cell receptor beta chain was identified in a study of T cell repertoires in cytomegalovirus infection. Turning to the study itself: The study used recently identified HLA-C-restricted and well-studied HLA-B-restricted CMV epitopes. Signatures in public TCR beta sequences pointed to both CMV infection and matching HLA type.

Whole-study results and caveats: There were HLA-C-restricted CMV-specific TCR beta clonotypes dominating the ex vivo response.

Germline CDR1 is MNHEY and CDR2 is SVGAGI. The V end was cut by 4 bases, the J end by 4 bases, with 14 bases between. This CDR3 is 15 amino acids long. This clonotype was seen a few times. Antigen specificity is unknown. TCRdb redid the calling of the reads with MiXCR, one entry per CDR3 protein. The repertoire holds about 770,000 distinct CDR3 sequences, around 29% seen once, with approximately 14% in the top ten. This sequence was found in a human donor in good health (CMV status not recorded). Some clones in this sample may be carry-over from other donors' samples. This chain links TRBV6-5 with TRBJ2-1, with D possibly being TRBD1 or TRBD2 (5 bases each). The sample in question was cultured CD8+ T cells from PBMCs, obtained from culture after CMV antigen stimulation. The CDR3 DNA follows: TGTGCCAGCAGTTCTCTGAGGGGATTTTACAATGAGCAGTTCTTC. It translates to CASSSLRGFYNEQFF.